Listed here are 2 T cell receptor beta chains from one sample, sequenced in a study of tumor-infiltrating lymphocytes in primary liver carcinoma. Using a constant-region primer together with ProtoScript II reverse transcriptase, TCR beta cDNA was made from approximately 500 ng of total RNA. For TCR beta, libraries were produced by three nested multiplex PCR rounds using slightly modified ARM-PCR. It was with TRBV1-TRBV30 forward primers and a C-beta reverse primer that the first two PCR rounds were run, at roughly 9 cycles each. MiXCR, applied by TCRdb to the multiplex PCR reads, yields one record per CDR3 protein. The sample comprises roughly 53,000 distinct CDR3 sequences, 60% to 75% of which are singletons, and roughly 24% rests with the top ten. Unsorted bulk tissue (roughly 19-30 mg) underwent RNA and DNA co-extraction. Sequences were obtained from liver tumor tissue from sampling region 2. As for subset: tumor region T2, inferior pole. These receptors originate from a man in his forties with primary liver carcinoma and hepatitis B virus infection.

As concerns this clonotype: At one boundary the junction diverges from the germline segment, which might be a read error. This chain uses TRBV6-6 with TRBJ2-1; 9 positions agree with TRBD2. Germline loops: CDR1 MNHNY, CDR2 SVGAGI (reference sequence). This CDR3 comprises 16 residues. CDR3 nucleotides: TGTGCCGGCAGTCCCACATATGACCTAGCGGGGAATGAGCAGTTCTTC. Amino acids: CAGSPTYDLAGNEQFF.

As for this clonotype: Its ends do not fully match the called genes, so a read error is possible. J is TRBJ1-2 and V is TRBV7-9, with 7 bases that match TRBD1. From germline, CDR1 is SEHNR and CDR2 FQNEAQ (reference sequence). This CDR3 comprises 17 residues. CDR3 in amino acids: CASNLLQGTILRSDYTF. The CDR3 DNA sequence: TGTGCCAGCAACTTACTACAGGGGACGATATTGAGGTCTGACTACACCTTC.